The 13 T cell receptor beta chains given below trace back to one sample, sequenced in a study of T cells in Graves' hyperthyroidism and ophthalmopathy. RNA transcripts served as the template for amplifying TCR beta CDR3 regions. HTBI primers drove first-round RT-PCR of the TCR CDR3. TCRdb reanalysed the multiplex PCR reads using MiXCR and keeps one entry per CDR3 protein. The table records about 550,000 distinct CDR3 sequences, less than 25% of them present only once. The sample comprised blood. The origin of the receptors is a man aged 18 to 30 with Graves' hyperthyroidism.

This clonotype was found many times. The V gene is TRBV28, the J gene TRBJ2-2, with 8 positions matching TRBD1. Unmatched junction bases numbered 2, after V lost 3 bases and J lost 2 bases. In germline, CDR1 is MDHEN, CDR2 SYDVKM. The CDR3 is 15 amino acids. In nucleotides, the CDR3 is TGTGCCAGCAGTTTGGGACAGGTTAACACCGGGGAGCTGTTTTTT. Its translation is CASSLGQVNTGELFF.

This clonotype was counted at least ten times. The J gene is TRBJ2-2, the V gene TRBV19; D gene ambiguous. The CDR3 has 15 residues. The germline CDR1 and CDR2 sequences are LNHDA and SQIVND (reference sequence). With 1 base removed from V and 5 bases from J, the gap between germline ends came to 11 bases. The DNA for the CDR3 is TGTGCCAGTAGTATAGGAACCATTATGACCGGGGAGCTGTTTTTT. This encodes CASSIGTIMTGELFF.

This clonotype was seen at least ten times. The rearrangement joins TRBV19 to TRBJ2-7; maybe TRBD2 (6 bases). The CDR3 spans 13 residues. Trimming pared 5 bases from V and 5 bases from J, leaving 13 bases between. Germline CDR1 LNHDA, CDR2 SQIVND (reference sequence). The CDR3 DNA follows: TGTGCCAGTAGTCCGGGGGTTCGGGACGAGCAGTACTTC. Protein sequence: CASSPGVRDEQYF.

The chain has TRBV3-1 and TRBJ1-1; D might be TRBD1 (5 bases). This CDR3 contains 13 residues. Trimming pared 7 bases from V and 4 bases from J, leaving 13 bases between. Germline CDR1 LGHDT, CDR2 YNNKEL (reference sequence). DNA of the CDR3: TGTGCCAGCACAAATCCGGGGGGCACTGAAGCTTTCTTT. Protein sequence: CASTNPGGTEAFF.

V usage is TRBV28 and J usage is TRBJ1-5; 8 bases align to TRBD1. After removal of 6 bases from V and 6 bases from J, the junction contained 10 bases not matched to a gene. This CDR3 is 15 amino acids long. Germline loops: CDR1 MDHEN, CDR2 SYDVKM. CDR3 in amino acids: CASRKTGAGVQPQHF. CDR3 bases: TGTGCCAGCAGAAAGACAGGGGCGGGTGTTCAGCCCCAGCATTTT. The whole variable domain, filled in from reference TRBV28 and TRBJ1-5, reads DVKVTQSSRYLVKRTGEKVFLECVQDMDHENMFWYRQDPGLGLRLIYFSYDVKMKEKGDIPEGYSVSREKKERFSLILESASTNQTSMYLCASRKTGAGVQPQHFGDGTRLSIL.

This clonotype was counted many times. The chain recombines TRBV5-1 with TRBJ2-5; TRBD2 matches 10 bases. CDR1 is SGHRS, CDR2 YFSETQ, per germline. The CDR3 sequence is 17 residues long. Trimming took 1 base from V and 0 from J; bases not matched to a gene: 6. CDR3 loop: CASSLRGTSAYQETQYF. In DNA, the CDR3 is TGCGCCAGCAGCTTGAGGGGGACTAGCGCGTACCAAGAGACCCAGTACTTC.

Note on this clonotype: This may be a read error: a much more frequent sequence differs by one nucleotide. Here the CDR3 omits its conserved ending phenylalanine or tryptophan, so a read error is the likely source. The J gene is TRBJ2-7, the V gene TRBV14; D unresolved. Trimming pared 0 bases from V and 9 bases from J, leaving 12 bases between. The germline V gene has CDR1 SGHDN and CDR2 FVKESK. The CDR3 totals 13 residues. CDR3 nucleotide sequence: TGTGCCAGCAGCCAAGAACGGCGCATTGGGCAGTACTAC. It specifies CASSQERRIGQYY.

Remarks on this clonotype: This may be a read error, as it is one base from a much larger clone. The V gene is TRBV2, the J gene TRBJ2-3; 7 bases are shared with TRBD1. The CDR3 runs 14 residues. CDR1 is SNHLY and CDR2 is FYNNEI in the germline V gene. The CDR3: CVSRGYRGTDTQYF. CDR3 sequence (DNA): TGTGTCAGCAGAGGGTACAGGGGAACAGATACGCAGTATTTT.

This sequence joins TRBV11-1 and TRBJ1-3, with D possibly being TRBD1 (6 bases). V was pared by 5 bases and J by 0 bases, with 14 bases between. The CDR3 length is 16 residues. Per germline, CDR1 SGHAT and CDR2 FQDESV (reference sequence). DNA of the CDR3: TGTGCCAGCAGCCGAAGGACAGCCGACTCTGGAAACACCATATATTTT. Protein product: CASSRRTADSGNTIYF.

This clonotype was seen only a few times. The chain has TRBV28 and TRBJ1-1, with D tentatively TRBD1 (5 bases). The CDR3 covers 15 residues. Germline V gene sequence: CDR1 MDHEN, CDR2 SYDVKM. Trimming took 5 bases from V and 1 from J, leaving 14 bases between them. CDR3 sequence reads: CASSAQGLPNTEAFF. As DNA, the CDR3 is TGTGCCAGCAGTGCCCAGGGACTCCCGAACACTGAAGCTTTCTTT.

This clonotype has at least ten counts. V usage is TRBV12-3 or TRBV12-4 and J usage is TRBJ2-6; weak D call: TRBD1 (5 bases). With 5 bases removed from V and 0 bases from J, the gap between germline ends came to 8 bases. This CDR3 spans 15 amino acids. CDR3 bases: TGTGCCAGCAGTCCTGGGGCCTCTGGGGCCAACGTCCTGACTTTC. Residues: CASSPGASGANVLTF.

The CDR3 is CASSIKQEIPYEQYF. CDR3 DNA: TGTGCCAGTAGTATAAAACAGGAGATCCCCTACGAGCAGTACTTC. The chain combines TRBV6-1 with TRBJ2-7, with a tentative D call TRBD1 (5 bases). Trimming cost V 9 bases and J 2 bases, with 20 bases left between them. This CDR3 contains 15 residues. The germline gives CDR1 MNHNS, CDR2 SASEGT.

This clonotype was counted ten times or more. The chain is built from TRBV6-1 and TRBJ1-5, with 12 bases fitting TRBD1. Per the germline V gene, CDR1 is MNHNS and CDR2 is SASEGT. The CDR3 loop spans 16 amino acids. The trim removed 7 bases at V and 4 bases at J, leaving 8 bases unmatched. For the CDR3, the DNA is TGTGCCAGCACCCCTGGGACAGGGGGCCCTAATCAGCCCCAGCATTTT. As protein: CASTPGTGGPNQPQHF.